The source of this T cell receptor beta chain is a study of blood T cell repertoires in COVID-19. In the authors' methods: Amplified reference gene primers provided the basis for estimating nucleated cell counts. Using immunoSEQ multiplex PCR, the repertoire was profiled, and TCRdb retains in-frame clones only, with some absent. D and trimming come from the DNA, and the V and J calls and clone size come from that table. The sample records 300,000 to 350,000 clones, 87% being singletons. This clone was detected only a few times. Seattle's cohort entered during active infection and was followed longitudinally. The TCR was taken from a woman in her fifties or sixties with COVID-19, enrolled during active disease. The sample taken for sequencing was peripheral blood.

This chain's CDR3 is CASSPTGYNTYEQYF. CDR3 DNA: TGTGCCAGCTCACCAACAGGGTACAACACCTACGAGCAGTACTTC. The chain links TRBV18 to TRBJ2-7, with D possibly TRBD1 on 6 matching bases. V lost 2 bases and J lost 2, with 13 bases in between. This CDR3 is 15 amino acids long. Looked up from germline, CDR1 is KGHSH and CDR2 is LQKENI.